The rows below give T cell receptor beta chains drawn from one sample of a study of beta chain features in type 1 diabetes. The assay was immunoSEQ multiplex PCR, and TCRdb's table has in-frame clones only and misses some. Of under 550,000 clones in the sample, about 10% were seen once. Sequenced sample: naive CD4+ T cells from blood. The receptors were sampled from a young woman in good health. The CDR3 runs from the conserved cysteine through the conserved F or W. The D gene is left open where the match is weak. Not every row has a clone size; where given, it reads once, few, many or a size class.

>TRBJ2-4|TRBV27|-|-
CASSSAVRAKNIQYF
TGTGCCAGCAGCTCAGCGGTACGAGCCAAAAACATTCAGTACTTC
>TRBJ1-5|TRBV7-6|-|-
CASSLGGVNNQPQHF
TGTGCCAGCAGCTTAGGAGGAGTAAATAATCAGCCCCAGCATTTT
>TRBJ2-1|TRBV19|TRBD2|-
CASSLAGGPNEQFF
TGTGCCAGTAGTCTAGCGGGAGGGCCCAATGAGCAGTTCTTC
>TRBJ2-4|TRBV6-1|-|few
CASSERRVTKNIQYF
TGTGCCAGCAGTGAGAGGAGGGTTACCAAAAACATTCAGTACTTC
>TRBJ2-7|TRBV29-1|TRBD1|few
CSVEEDRGRYEQYF
TGCAGCGTTGAAGAGGACAGGGGAAGATACGAGCAGTACTTC
>TRBJ2-5|TRBV4-2|-|-
CASSQVGPGRETQYF
TGTGCCAGCAGCCAAGTGGGTCCTGGAAGGGAGACCCAGTACTTC
>TRBJ2-7|TRBV9|TRBD2|-
CASSRNRDYYEQYF
TGTGCCAGCAGTCGAAACCGGGACTACTACGAGCAGTACTTC
>TRBJ2-1|TRBV7-6|-|-
CASSMGHEQFF
TGTGCCAGCAGCATGGGGCATGAGCAGTTCTTC
>TRBJ2-7|TRBV7-2|-|-
CASSQIALSSYEQYF
TGTGCCAGCAGCCAGATTGCCCTCAGCTCCTACGAGCAGTACTTC
>TRBJ2-7|TRBV23-1|-|-
CASSLWGVGNYEQYF
TGCGCCAGCAGTCTATGGGGGGTTGGGAACTACGAGCAGTACTTC
>TRBJ2-3|TRBV28|-|-
CASTAGGTDTQYF
TGTGCCAGCACCGCCGGGGGCACAGATACGCAGTATTTT
>TRBJ2-3|TRBV5-4|-|-
CASHDQVRGSTDTQYF
TGTGCCAGCCATGACCAGGTTCGCGGGAGCACAGATACGCAGTATTTT
>TRBJ1-1|TRBV9|-|-
CASSVERNTEAFF
TGTGCCAGCAGCGTCGAACGGAACACTGAAGCTTTCTTT
>TRBJ1-1|TRBV13|-|-
CASSLTGPGEAFF
TGTGCCAGCAGCCTCACAGGGCCAGGGGAAGCTTTCTTT
>TRBJ2-7|TRBV6-5|-|few
CASRKPGVSYEQYF
TGTGCCAGCAGAAAACCCGGGGTCTCCTACGAGCAGTACTTC
>TRBJ1-3|TRBV9|-|few
CASSDSSGNTIYF
TGTGCCAGCAGTGACAGCTCTGGAAACACCATATATTTT
>TRBJ2-2|TRBV5-4|-|few
CASSLGDSFGELFF
TGTGCCAGCAGCTTGGGGGACTCATTCGGGGAGCTGTTTTTT
>TRBJ1-5|TRBV30|-|-
CAWSVGGSQPQHF
TGTGCCTGGAGTGTGGGGGGTTCCCAGCCCCAGCATTTT
>TRBJ2-3|TRBV5-1|TRBD2|-
CASKGLAGATDTQYF
TGCGCCAGCAAAGGACTAGCGGGAGCCACAGATACGCAGTATTTT
>TRBJ2-5|TRBV28|-|-
CASSLRQETQYF
TGTGCCAGCAGTTTAAGACAAGAGACCCAGTACTTC
>TRBJ2-6|TRBV18|-|-
CASSPRVEAGANVLTF
TGTGCCAGCTCACCACGGGTTGAGGCTGGGGCCAACGTCCTGACTTTC
>TRBJ1-5|TRBV30|-|few
CAWSQGTDSNQPQHF
TGTGCCTGGAGTCAAGGGACGGACAGCAATCAGCCCCAGCATTTT
>TRBJ2-2|TRBV4-2|-|few
CASSTATGELFF
TGTGCCAGCAGCACCGCCACCGGGGAGCTGTTTTTT
>TRBJ2-5|TRBV7-8|-|-
CASSLGGTKRQTQYF
TGTGCCAGCAGCTTGGGTGGGACAAAGAGACAGACCCAGTACTTC
>TRBJ2-1|TRBV28|-|-
CASSAPGGPYNEQFF
TGTGCCAGCAGTGCACCAGGAGGCCCCTACAATGAGCAGTTCTTC
>TRBJ2-2|TRBV9|TRBD2|-
CASSVRLADTGELFF
TGTGCCAGCAGCGTTCGGCTAGCGGACACCGGGGAGCTGTTTTTT
>TRBJ1-1|TRBV11-3|-|few
CASSLGQLNTEAFF
TGTGCCAGCAGCTTAGGACAGCTGAACACTGAAGCTTTCTTT
>TRBJ1-2|TRBV4-2|-|-
CASSQVIDSRNGYTF
TGTGCCAGCAGCCAAGTAATTGACAGTAGGAATGGCTACACCTTC
>TRBJ2-7|TRBV5-6|-|-
CASSSPGTSGYEQYF
TGTGCCAGCAGCTCCCCCGGGACGTCTGGCTACGAGCAGTACTTC
>TRBJ1-2|TRBV29-1|-|few
CSVVQANYGYTF
TGCAGCGTTGTTCAGGCAAACTATGGCTACACCTTC
>TRBJ2-6|TRBV4-1|-|few
CASSQRAGTQSSGANVLTF
TGCGCCAGCAGCCAACGTGCCGGGACACAATCATCTGGGGCCAACGTCCTGACTTTC
>TRBJ1-3|TRBV7-2|-|few
CASSFQATQGYTIYF
TGTGCCAGCAGCTTTCAGGCAACCCAGGGATACACCATATATTTT
>TRBJ1-5|TRBV28|TRBD1|few
CASRPGQGGNQPQHF
TGTGCCAGCAGACCGGGACAGGGAGGGAATCAGCCCCAGCATTTT
>TRBJ2-7|TRBV5-1|-|-
CASSLDPGPYEQYF
TGCGCCAGCAGCTTGGATCCGGGTCCCTACGAGCAGTACTTC
>TRBJ1-1|TRBV7-8|-|-
CASSLVTGNTEAFF
TGTGCCAGCAGCTTAGTCACAGGGAACACTGAAGCTTTCTTT
>TRBJ2-5|TRBV27|TRBD2|-
CASRGWGGGRETQYF
TGTGCCAGCAGAGGATGGGGGGGTGGGAGAGAGACCCAGTACTTC
>TRBJ2-2|TRBV9|-|-
CASSARARDTGGELFF
TGTGCCAGCAGCGCTAGGGCGAGGGATACAGGCGGGGAGCTGTTTTTT
>TRBJ1-5|TRBV12-5|-|-
CASGFSYSNQPQHF
TGTGCTAGTGGTTTCTCCTATAGCAATCAGCCCCAGCATTTT
>TRBJ1-5|TRBV2|-|few
CASSENLGNQPQHF
TGTGCCAGCAGTGAAAACTTGGGCAATCAGCCCCAGCATTTT
>TRBJ2-3|TRBV29-1|TRBD1|-
CSVLGTGSTDTQYF
TGCAGCGTCCTCGGGACAGGGAGCACAGATACGCAGTATTTT
>TRBJ2-1|TRBV9|-|few
CASSSQPRETYNEQFF
TGTGCCAGCAGCTCACAACCCCGGGAGACCTACAATGAGCAGTTCTTC
>TRBJ2-3|TRBV4-1|-|-
CASSQRSWSGTDTQYF
TGCGCCAGCAGCCAACGCTCATGGTCAGGCACAGATACGCAGTATTTT
>TRBJ2-7|TRBV10-2|TRBD1|few
CASSEGTGADTSPYEQYF
TGCGCCAGCAGTGAGGGAACAGGGGCAGACACTAGTCCCTACGAGCAGTACTTC
>TRBJ2-1|TRBV6-1|TRBD2|few
CASSEDPYSGRARNEQFF
TGTGCCAGCAGTGAAGATCCTTATAGCGGGAGGGCCAGAAATGAGCAGTTCTTC
>TRBJ1-2|TRBV7-2|-|few
CASSLNDYGYTF
TGTGCCAGCAGCTTAAATGACTATGGCTACACCTTC
>TRBJ1-4|TRBV29-1|TRBD1|few
CSVGRGTDNEKLFF
TGCAGCGTTGGCAGGGGGACGGATAATGAAAAACTGTTTTTT